This entry lists 28 T cell receptor beta chains sequenced from one sample in a study of shared clonotypes between healthy human individuals. The naive CD8 population came from CD45RO-negative cells selected for CCR7, without terminally differentiated effector memory CD45RA+ cells. Clones were read by immunoSEQ multiplex PCR, and TCRdb kept only the in-frame ones, dropping some. This table has around 2,000,000 clones, roughly 95% appearing once. The specimen sequenced was naive CD8+ T cells sorted from blood. The receptors were sampled from a man aged 18 to 30 in good health.

This clone is a singleton in its sample. The V and J genes are TRBV7-9 and TRBJ2-1, with 15 positions matching TRBD2. The junction had 5 bases not matched to a gene; V was cut back by 5 bases and J by 9 bases. Germline V gene data show CDR1 as SEHNR and CDR2 as FQNEAQ (reference sequence). CDR3 length: 15 amino acids. The CDR3 region is CASSKEGLAGGEQFF. The CDR3, as DNA: TGTGCCAGCAGCAAAGAGGGACTAGCGGGGGGTGAGCAGTTCTTC.

J is TRBJ2-7 and V is TRBV27; possible D gene TRBD2, 6 bases. Trimming stripped 5 bases from V and 4 bases from J, with 18 bases between. CDR1 MNHEY and CDR2 SMNVEV come from the germline V gene (reference sequence). The CDR3 extends over 15 amino acids. The DNA of the CDR3 is TGTGCCAGCAGTACGCCACTAGCAGGCACGTACGAGCAGTACTTC. Protein sequence: CASSTPLAGTYEQYF.

The V and J genes are TRBV27 and TRBJ2-1; D is perhaps TRBD1 or TRBD2 (5 bases each). Trimming removed 3 bases from V and 5 bases from J, with 20 bases in between. The CDR3 is 17 amino acids. Germline V gene sequence: CDR1 MNHEY, CDR2 SMNVEV (reference sequence). Here the CDR3 reads CASSFIFIASRDNEQFF. CDR3 nucleotides: TGTGCCAGCAGTTTTATCTTTATAGCTAGCAGGGACAATGAGCAGTTCTTC.

This chain uses TRBV28 with TRBJ1-1, with D possibly being TRBD1 (5 bases). Per the germline V gene, CDR1 is MDHEN and CDR2 is SYDVKM. The CDR3 sequence is 14 residues long. V lost 9 bases to trimming and J lost 4 bases, with 18 bases between them. This chain's CDR3 is CASHFRGGITEAFF. DNA of the CDR3: TGTGCCAGTCATTTTCGCGGGGGAATCACTGAAGCTTTCTTT.

Of note for this clone: Different DNA sequences within this sample yield the same CDR3. The chain combines TRBV19 with TRBJ1-5, with no clear D. The CDR3 is 14 residues long. Looked up from germline, CDR1 is LNHDA and CDR2 is SQIVND (reference sequence). Trimming shortened V by 3 bases and J by 4 bases, and 10 bases separated the two germline ends. CDR3 loop: CASSIGTSNQPQHF. Here the CDR3 DNA reads TGTGCCAGTAGTATCGGCACCTCAAATCAGCCCCAGCATTTT.

The rearrangement links TRBV7-9 to TRBJ2-1; either TRBD1 or TRBD2 may fit D (6 bases each). Germline lookup yields CDR1 SEHNR and CDR2 FQNEAQ (reference sequence). The CDR3 spans 16 residues. V was cut by 5 bases and J by 8 bases, with 22 bases left in between. In nucleotides, the CDR3 is TGTGCCAGCAGCGCCTCACGGGGGCAGGGACGCGATGAGCAGTTCTTC. Translated: CASSASRGQGRDEQFF.

Regarding this clone: The same CDR3 arises from other DNA sequences in this sample as well. The CDR3 sequence: CASSWTGANTEAFF. In DNA form, the CDR3 reads TGTGCCAGCAGCTGGACAGGGGCGAACACTGAAGCTTTCTTT. The genes are TRBV6-1 and TRBJ1-1, with TRBD1 matching over 9 bases. The CDR3 is 14 residues long. Germline CDR1 MNHNS, CDR2 SASEGT. Trimming at V came to 6 bases and at J to 1 base, leaving 3 bases not matched to a gene.

This clone has just one count. Other DNA sequences in the sample encode the same CDR3. The gene calls are TRBV6-1 and TRBJ1-1; D remains ambiguous. The CDR3 totals 13 residues. The germline CDR1 and CDR2 sequences are MNHNS and SASEGT. Trimming took 2 bases from V and 2 from J, leaving 6 bases between them. The CDR3 nucleotides are TGTGCCAGCAGTGAAACCGTTAACACTGAAGCTTTCTTT. Translating it yields CASSETVNTEAFF.

The chain uses TRBV7-9 and TRBJ2-3; D is possibly TRBD1 (6 bases). The V end lost 2 bases, the J end lost 1 base, and 10 bases lay between the germline ends. The CDR3 has 15 residues. The V gene's germline CDR1 is SEHNR and CDR2 FQNEAQ (reference sequence). The chain's CDR3 is CASSLSWGRTDTQYF. The CDR3 bases are TGTGCCAGCAGCTTATCCTGGGGGCGCACAGATACGCAGTATTTT.

This chain links TRBV7-9 with TRBJ1-2; no definite D call. V was cut by 6 bases and J by 7 bases, with 15 bases left in between. Germline lookup yields CDR1 SEHNR and CDR2 FQNEAQ (reference sequence). The CDR3 runs to 13 residues. CDR3: CASRPGSSSGYTF. As DNA, the CDR3 is TGTGCCAGCAGACCGGGAAGCTCGAGTGGCTACACCTTC.

The chain joins TRBV9 to TRBJ2-2; D is unresolved. Germline V gene lookup returns CDR1 SGDLS and CDR2 YYNGEE. Trimming took 1 base from V and 5 from J, leaving 6 bases between them. This CDR3 has 13 residues. The CDR3 nucleotides are TGTGCCAGCAGCGTATTATTGACCGGGGAGCTGTTTTTT. This encodes CASSVLLTGELFF. Full variable domain (remainder filled in from reference TRBV9 and TRBJ2-2): DSGVTQTPKHLITATGQRVTLRCSPRSGDLSVYWYQQSLDQGLQFLIQYYNGEERAKGNILERFSAQQFPDLHSELNLSSLELGDSALYFCASSVLLTGELFFGEGSRLTVL.

V is TRBV9 and J is TRBJ2-5; TRBD1 matches 7 bases. Germline CDR1 SGDLS, CDR2 YYNGEE. Trimming cost V 3 bases and J 2 bases; bases outside gene matches: 4. This CDR3 has 14 residues. As DNA, the CDR3 is TGTGCCAGCAGCGCGACAGGGTGGCAAGAGACCCAGTACTTC. It encodes CASSATGWQETQYF.

The gene calls are TRBV4-2 and TRBJ1-2; D perhaps matches TRBD1 (6 bases). CDR1 is LGHNA and CDR2 is YNFKEQ in the germline V gene. The CDR3 has 13 amino acids. Trimming stripped 4 bases from V and 6 bases from J, with 12 bases between. The CDR3 protein is CASSLIEGDGYTF. The CDR3 DNA reads TGTGCCAGCAGCCTGATTGAGGGGGATGGCTACACCTTC.

This chain uses TRBV6-5 with TRBJ2-7; D is unclear. The CDR3 runs 13 residues. The germline V gene has CDR1 MNHEY and CDR2 SVGAGI. The V end lost 0 bases, the J end lost 6 bases, and 9 bases lay between the germline ends. CDR3 coding DNA: TGTGCCAGCAGTTACTCGAGTAGAGGCGAGCAGTACTTC. It is translated as CASSYSSRGEQYF.

This clone was recorded only once. The CDR3 region is CASSPTGGTDTQYF. For the CDR3, the DNA is TGTGCCAGCAGCCCTACCGGGGGAACCGATACGCAGTATTTT. The chain is built from TRBV6-4 and TRBJ2-3; weak D call: TRBD2 (6 bases). Looked up from germline, CDR1 is MRHNA and CDR2 is SNTAGT. The CDR3 has 14 residues. The V gene lost 6 bases and the J gene lost 6 bases, with 16 bases spanning the gap.

This clone has just one count. The genes are TRBV6-6 and TRBJ2-2, with D possibly TRBD1 on 7 matching bases. CDR1 MNHNY and CDR2 SVGAGI come from the germline V gene (reference sequence). This CDR3 comprises 16 residues. V lost 4 bases and J 0 bases, leaving 12 bases between the germline ends. The CDR3 loop is CASSSDREANTGELFF. CDR3 in DNA: TGTGCCAGCAGTTCCGACAGGGAGGCGAACACCGGGGAGCTGTTTTTT.

The rearrangement links TRBV9 to TRBJ2-7; 9 positions agree with TRBD1. The CDR3 spans 16 residues. CDR1 is SGDLS and CDR2 is YYNGEE in the germline V gene. J lost 2 bases, V lost 4 bases, and 10 bases had no gene match. CDR3 loop: CASSLNMDRGTYEQYF. The DNA of the CDR3 is TGTGCCAGCAGCCTGAATATGGACAGGGGTACCTACGAGCAGTACTTC.

The rearrangement joins TRBV1 to TRBJ1-2. TRBV1 is described as a pseudogene. The CDR3 is made up of 15 amino acids. CDR3 DNA: TGCACCAGCAGCCAAGGGGTAGGGAAGCCCTATGGCTACACCTTC. This codes for CTSSQGVGKPYGYTF.

The rearrangement joins TRBV5-4 to TRBJ2-7; D call uncertain. CDR1 is SGHNT, CDR2 YYREEE, per germline (reference sequence). The ends were cut back, 1 base at V and 0 bases at J, with 5 bases in the middle. This CDR3 is 13 amino acids long. CDR3 residues: CASSLWFSYEQYF. CDR3 bases: TGTGCCAGCAGCTTGTGGTTCTCCTACGAGCAGTACTTC. The whole variable domain, remainder taken from reference TRBV5-4 and TRBJ2-7, is ETGVTQSPTHLIKTRGQQVTLRCSSQSGHNTVSWYQQALGQGPQFIFQYYREEENGRGNFPPRFSGLQFPNYSSELNVNALELDDSALYLCASSLWFSYEQYFGPGTRLTVT.

In its sample, this clone was seen once. The sample carries other DNA sequences with the same CDR3. The genes are TRBV11-2 and TRBJ2-7; D might be TRBD2 (6 bases). Germline V lookup: CDR1 SGHAT, CDR2 FQNNGV. This CDR3 region has 13 residues. Trimming pared 3 bases from V and 3 bases from J, leaving 9 bases between. CDR3 nucleotides: TGTGCCAGCAGCTTTGGAGGGGACTACGAGCAGTACTTC. Translation: CASSFGGDYEQYF.

The chain employs TRBV4-1 and TRBJ1-1; D is possibly TRBD1 (5 bases). V gave up 0 bases and J gave up 6 bases, with 17 bases separating them. The V gene's germline CDR1 is MGHRA and CDR2 YSYEKL. The CDR3 totals 16 residues. In DNA, the CDR3 is TGCGCCAGCAGCCAAGAATTCCCCGGGAGGGGCTCTGAAGCTTTCTTT. Its translation: CASSQEFPGRGSEAFF.

V is TRBV7-9 and J is TRBJ1-1; the match to TRBD1 covers 9 bases. Looked up from germline, CDR1 is SEHNR and CDR2 is FQNEAQ (reference sequence). This CDR3 comprises 16 residues. V shed 1 base, J shed 1 base, and the junction held 4 bases outside the gene matches. CDR3 in DNA: TGTGCCAGCAGCTTAGTCGGACAGGGGAGGAACACTGAAGCTTTCTTT. Its translation: CASSLVGQGRNTEAFF.

Worth noting for this clone: This same CDR3 is encoded by further DNA sequences in the sample. The chain uses TRBV29-1 and TRBJ2-7; weak D call: TRBD2 (6 bases). Trimming pared 2 bases from V and 6 bases from J, leaving 8 bases between. CDR1 is SQVTM and CDR2 is ANQGSEA in the germline V gene. The CDR3 spans 11 residues. The CDR3 nucleotides read TGCAGCGTTGAAAGGAGGGGCGAGCAGTACTTC. This translates into CSVERRGEQYF.

The chain carries TRBV10-3 and TRBJ1-3; 9 positions match TRBD1. The germline V gene has CDR1 ENHRY and CDR2 SYGVKD. J was trimmed by 4 bases and V by 4 bases; bases with no gene match: 11. CDR3 size: 17 residues. CDR3 DNA: TGTGCCATCAGTGCGGGGACAGGGAGTCTCCCCGGAAACACCATATATTTT. This encodes CAISAGTGSLPGNTIYF.

CDR3 sequence reads: CATSSGTDQANEKLFF. CDR3 coding DNA: TGTGCCACCAGCAGTGGGACCGACCAGGCTAATGAAAAACTGTTTTTT. V is TRBV15 and J is TRBJ1-4; D might be TRBD1 (5 bases). Trimming pared 3 bases from V and 3 bases from J, leaving 14 bases between. The CDR3 sequence is 16 residues long. Germline V lookup: CDR1 LNHNV, CDR2 YYDKDF (reference sequence). Drawing the rest from reference TRBV15 and TRBJ1-4, the complete variable domain is DAMVIQNPRYQVTQFGKPVTLSCSQTLNHNVMYWYQQKSSQAPKLLFHYYDKDFNNEADTPDNFQSRRPNTSFCFLDIRSPGLGDTAMYLCATSSGTDQANEKLFFGSGTQLSVL.

This CDR3 reads CASSELSLNYGYTF. DNA of the CDR3: TGTGCCAGCAGTGAGTTATCCCTAAACTATGGCTACACCTTC. This chain joins TRBV2 and TRBJ1-2; D is unclear. The CDR3 covers 14 residues. In germline, CDR1 is SNHLY, CDR2 FYNNEI. V lost 3 bases, J lost 2 bases, and 10 bases lay in between.

The chain joins TRBV2 to TRBJ1-2, with unresolved D. Germline V lookup: CDR1 SNHLY, CDR2 FYNNEI. The CDR3 loop spans 13 amino acids. V shed 10 bases and J shed 0 bases, with 12 bases lying between them. The DNA for the CDR3 is TGTGCCAACAAAAATACCGCTAACTATGGCTACACCTTC. Translation: CANKNTANYGYTF.

The gene calls are TRBV7-9 and TRBJ2-7; possible D gene TRBD1, 5 bases. The CDR3 spans 12 residues. The germline V gene encodes CDR1 SEHNR and CDR2 FQNEAQ (reference sequence). The V and J ends lost 7 bases and 3 bases respectively, with 10 bases between them. CDR3 in amino acids: CASTDDSYEQYF. CDR3 bases: TGTGCCAGCACCGACGACAGCTACGAGCAGTACTTC.